This TCR beta chain was obtained from a study of vaccination effects on CD4 cells after COVID-19. The data were produced by immunoSEQ multiplex PCR, yet TCRdb's version contains in-frame clones alone and is incomplete. The data contain tens of thousands of clones, just under 75% of them seen just once; the ten biggest clones take up roughly 1.6%. Antigen-specific CD4+ T cells were first expanded with viral peptide pools by the ViraFEST assay and only then sequenced. The culture ran for approximately 11 days before CD4+ T cells were isolated. Participants each got two BNT162b2 or mRNA-1273 vaccine doses. Trimming removed 2 bases from V and 2 bases from J, with 7 bases in between. The germline V gene has CDR1 SGHRS and CDR2 YFSETQ. This CDR3 spans 14 amino acids. About this clone: Its specificity is unknown.

The sequencing here drew on CD4+ T cells from PBMCs cultured with HCoV-229E spike peptides, taken after COVID-19 vaccination. This sequence joins TRBV5-1 and TRBJ1-4; D perhaps matches TRBD1 (5 bases). The origin of this receptor is a human donor who received a COVID-19 vaccine. CDR3 in amino acids: CASSFSGTNEKLFF. The CDR3 nucleotides read TGCGCCAGCAGCTTTTCAGGGACTAATGAAAAACTGTTTTTT.